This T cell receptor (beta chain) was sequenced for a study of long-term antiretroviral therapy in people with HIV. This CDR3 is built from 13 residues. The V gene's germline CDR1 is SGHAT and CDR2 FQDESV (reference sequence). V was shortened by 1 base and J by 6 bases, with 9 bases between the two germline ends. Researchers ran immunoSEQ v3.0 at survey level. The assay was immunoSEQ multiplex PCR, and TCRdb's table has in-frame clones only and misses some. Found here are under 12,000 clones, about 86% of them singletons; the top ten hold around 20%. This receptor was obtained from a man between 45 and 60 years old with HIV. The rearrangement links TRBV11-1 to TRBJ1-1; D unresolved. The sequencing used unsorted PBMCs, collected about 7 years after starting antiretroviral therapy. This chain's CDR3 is CASSLVGSSEAFF. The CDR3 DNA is TGTGCCAGCAGCTTAGTGGGAAGTTCTGAAGCTTTCTTT.